This T cell receptor beta chain was found in a study of blood T cell repertoires in COVID-19. Study-wide context: Acute and convalescent COVID-19 specimens originated in the United States, Italy and Spain.

TCRdb keeps only in-frame clones here, not all; method: immunoSEQ multiplex PCR. The repertoire holds a few hundred thousand clones, with around nine tenths as singletons. The V and J ends lost 2 bases and 6 bases, in that order; junction bases with no gene match: 6. The CDR3 loop spans 15 amino acids. Germline V gene lookup returns CDR1 SEHNR and CDR2 FQNEAQ (reference sequence). Seattle enrolled patients during active infection and tracked them longitudinally. The chain uses TRBV7-9 and TRBJ2-7; TRBD2 agrees at 11 bases. Sequencing input: peripheral blood. The TCR sequence derives from a man between 18 and 29 years old with COVID-19, enrolled during active disease. CDR3 residues: CASSLLSGTSGEQYF. The CDR3 DNA reads TGTGCCAGCAGCTTATTGAGCGGGACTAGCGGCGAGCAGTACTTC.